These 3 T cell receptor beta chains were sequenced from one sample in a study of T cells in Graves' hyperthyroidism and ophthalmopathy. The CDR3 regions of TCR beta were amplified from RNA transcripts. TCR CDR3 regions were first amplified by RT-PCR with HTBI primers. From the multiplex PCR reads, TCRdb called clonotypes with MiXCR, one entry per CDR3 protein. The repertoire holds 640,000 or so distinct CDR3 sequences, with under 15% as singletons. The sample taken for sequencing was blood. These receptors came from a woman aged 40 to 50 with Graves' ophthalmopathy.

The table lists this clonotype with many counts. The V call is TRBV3-1, the J call TRBJ2-5, with D possibly matching TRBD1 (6 bases). CDR3 length: 12 residues. Looked up from germline, CDR1 is LGHDT and CDR2 is YNNKEL (reference sequence). The ends were cut back, 5 bases at V and 5 bases at J, with 9 bases in the middle. Here the CDR3 reads CASSAGVETQYF. The CDR3 DNA is TGTGCCAGCAGCGCAGGGGTGGAGACCCAGTACTTC.

This clonotype has ten or more counts. The chain carries TRBV9 and TRBJ1-1; possible D gene TRBD1, 5 bases. The CDR3 totals 12 residues. Trimming took 4 bases from V and 10 from J, leaving 14 bases between them. CDR1 SGDLS and CDR2 YYNGEE come from the germline V gene. CDR3 coding DNA: TGTGCCAGCAGCCCTCGTCCGGGGGGAGCTTTCTTT. Translating it yields CASSPRPGGAFF.

This clonotype was counted ten times or more. This chain joins TRBV6-5 and TRBJ2-2; D gene ambiguous. The CDR3 covers 12 residues. Trimming cost V 7 bases and J 6 bases, with 9 bases left between them. Germline V lookup: CDR1 MNHEY, CDR2 SVGAGI. The chain's CDR3 is CASTWLAGELFF. In DNA form, the CDR3 reads TGTGCCAGCACTTGGTTAGCCGGGGAGCTGTTTTTT.